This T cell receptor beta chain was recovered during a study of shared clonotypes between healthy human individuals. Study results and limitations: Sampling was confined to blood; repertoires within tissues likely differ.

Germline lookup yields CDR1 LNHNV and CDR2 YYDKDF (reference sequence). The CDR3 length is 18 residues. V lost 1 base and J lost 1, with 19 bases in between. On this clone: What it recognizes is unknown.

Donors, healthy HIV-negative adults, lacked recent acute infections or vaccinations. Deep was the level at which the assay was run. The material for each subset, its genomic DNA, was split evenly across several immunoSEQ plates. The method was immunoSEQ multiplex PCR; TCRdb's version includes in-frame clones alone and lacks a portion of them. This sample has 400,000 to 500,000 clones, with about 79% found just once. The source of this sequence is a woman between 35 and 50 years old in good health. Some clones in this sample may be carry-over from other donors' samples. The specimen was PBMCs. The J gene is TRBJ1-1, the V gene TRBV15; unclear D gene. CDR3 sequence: CATSRGLFTRNWNTEAFF. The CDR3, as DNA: TGTGCCACCAGCAGAGGCCTTTTTACTCGAAACTGGAACACTGAAGCTTTCTTT. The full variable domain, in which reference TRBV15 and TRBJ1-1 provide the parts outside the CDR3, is DAMVIQNPRYQVTQFGKPVTLSCSQTLNHNVMYWYQQKSSQAPKLLFHYYDKDFNNEADTPDNFQSRRPNTSFCFLDIRSPGLGDTAMYLCATSRGLFTRNWNTEAFFGQGTRLTVV.